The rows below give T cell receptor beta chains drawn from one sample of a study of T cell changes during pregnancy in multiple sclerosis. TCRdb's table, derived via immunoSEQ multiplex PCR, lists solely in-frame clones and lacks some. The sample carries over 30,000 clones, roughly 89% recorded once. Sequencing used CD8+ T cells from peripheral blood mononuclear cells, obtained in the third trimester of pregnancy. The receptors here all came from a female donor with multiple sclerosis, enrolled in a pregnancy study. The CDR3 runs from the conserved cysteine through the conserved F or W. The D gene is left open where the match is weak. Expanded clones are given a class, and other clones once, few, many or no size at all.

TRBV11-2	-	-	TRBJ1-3	CASSLIVAQSSGNTIYF	TGTGCCAGCAGCTTAATCGTTGCACAGAGCTCTGGAAACACCATATATTTT
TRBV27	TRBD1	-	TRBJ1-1	CASANKYMGQGNTEAFF	TGTGCCAGCGCGAACAAATATATGGGACAGGGGAACACTGAAGCTTTCTTT
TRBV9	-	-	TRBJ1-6	CASSSTTGNSPLHF	TGTGCCAGCAGCTCGACCACGGGTAATTCACCCCTCCACTTT
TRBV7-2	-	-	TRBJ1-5	CASSFTAAGYNQPQHF	TGTGCCAGCAGCTTTACGGCAGCCGGGTACAATCAGCCCCAGCATTTT
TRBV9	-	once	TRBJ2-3	CASSVGGADTQYF	TGTGCCAGCAGCGTAGGGGGGGCAGATACGCAGTATTTT
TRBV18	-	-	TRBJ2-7	CASSPPKPYEQYF	TGTGCCAGCTCACCACCGAAGCCCTACGAGCAGTACTTC
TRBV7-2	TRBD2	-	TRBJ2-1	CASSRIGSGGTYNEQFF	TGTGCCAGCAGCCGTATCGGGAGCGGGGGGACTTACAATGAGCAGTTCTTC
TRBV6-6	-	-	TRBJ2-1	CASSYSGMQFF	TGTGCCAGCAGTTACTCCGGGATGCAGTTCTTC
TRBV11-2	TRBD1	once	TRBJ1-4	CASSPRTGDEKLFF	TGTGCCAGCAGCCCAAGGACAGGGGACGAAAAACTGTTTTTT
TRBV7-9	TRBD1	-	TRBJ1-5	CASSEGDRPNQPQHF	TGTGCCAGCAGCGAAGGGGACAGACCCAATCAGCCCCAGCATTTT
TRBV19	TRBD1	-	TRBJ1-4	CASSSPWQGAEKLFF	TGTGCCAGTAGTAGCCCCTGGCAGGGGGCTGAAAAACTGTTTTTT
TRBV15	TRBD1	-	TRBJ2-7	CATSRRDRGYEQYF	TGTGCCACCAGCAGACGGGACAGGGGCTACGAGCAGTACTTC
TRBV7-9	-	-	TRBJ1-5	CASSPINQPQHF	TGTGCCAGCAGCCCAATCAATCAGCCCCAGCATTTT
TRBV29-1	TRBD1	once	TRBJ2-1	CSVVPGTGAHEQFF	TGCAGCGTTGTGCCCGGGACAGGGGCCCACGAGCAGTTCTTC
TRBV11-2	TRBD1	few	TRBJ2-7	CASSPRDREHEQYF	TGTGCCAGCAGCCCCCGGGACAGGGAACACGAGCAGTACTTC
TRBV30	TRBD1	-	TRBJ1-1	CAWSSSGGWGTEAFF	TGTGCCTGGAGTTCCTCAGGGGGCTGGGGCACTGAAGCTTTCTTT
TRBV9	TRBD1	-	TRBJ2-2	CASSPPGTGGTGELFF	TGTGCCAGCAGCCCACCAGGGACAGGGGGTACCGGGGAGCTGTTTTTT
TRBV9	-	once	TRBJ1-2	CASSPSGGGYYLGYTF	TGTGCCAGCAGCCCAAGTGGGGGGGGTTATTACCTAGGCTACACCTTC
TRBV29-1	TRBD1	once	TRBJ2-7	CSVGDRFYEQYF	TGCAGCGTTGGGGACAGGTTCTACGAGCAGTACTTC
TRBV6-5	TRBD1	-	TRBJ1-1	CASCLRGQGAIEAFF	TGTGCCAGCTGTCTCCGGGGACAGGGGGCAATAGAAGCTTTCTTT
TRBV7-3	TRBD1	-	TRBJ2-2	CASSRTGDTGELFF	TGTGCCAGCAGTAGGACAGGGGACACCGGGGAGCTGTTTTTT
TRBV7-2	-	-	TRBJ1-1	CASSLPLTGRMNTEAFF	TGTGCCAGCAGCTTACCTCTTACAGGGAGAATGAACACTGAAGCTTTCTTT
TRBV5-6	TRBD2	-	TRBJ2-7	CASSLGTSSYEQYF	TGTGCCAGCAGCTTGGGGACTAGCTCCTACGAGCAGTACTTC
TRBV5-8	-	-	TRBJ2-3	CASSLVLRAPTDTQYF	TGTGCCAGCAGCTTGGTCCTGAGGGCCCCCACAGATACGCAGTATTTT
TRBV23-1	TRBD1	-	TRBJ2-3	CASRTGGGATDTQYF	TGCGCCAGCAGGACAGGGGGCGGGGCCACAGATACGCAGTATTTT
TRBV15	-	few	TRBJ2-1	CATSRDRDYNEQFF	TGTGCCACCAGCAGAGACCGGGACTACAATGAGCAGTTCTTC
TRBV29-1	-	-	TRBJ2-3	CSVPNRQDVGTDTQYF	TGCAGCGTTCCTAACCGACAGGACGTCGGCACAGATACGCAGTATTTT
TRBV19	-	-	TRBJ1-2	CASSEEPYGYTF	TGTGCCAGCTCAGAGGAACCCTATGGCTACACCTTC
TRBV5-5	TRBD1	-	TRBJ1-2	CASIPGGDYGYTF	TGTGCCAGCATCCCAGGGGGCGACTATGGCTACACCTTC
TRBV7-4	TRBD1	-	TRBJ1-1	CASRGTGDYTEAFF	TGTGCCAGCAGGGGGACAGGGGACTACACTGAAGCTTTCTTT
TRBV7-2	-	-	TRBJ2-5	CASVSAETQYF	TGTGCCAGCGTGTCCGCGGAGACCCAGTACTTC
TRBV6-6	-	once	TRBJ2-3	CAGAGELFHADTQYF	TGTGCCGGAGCTGGGGAGCTCTTTCATGCAGATACGCAGTATTTT
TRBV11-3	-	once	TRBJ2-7	CASSLSDYEQYF	TGTGCCAGCAGCTTAAGCGACTACGAGCAGTACTTC
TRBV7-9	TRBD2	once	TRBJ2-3	CASSRLLAGVDLSTDTQYF	TGTGCCAGCAGTCGACTACTAGCGGGGGTGGACCTTAGCACAGATACGCAGTATTTT
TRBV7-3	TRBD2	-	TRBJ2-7	CASSPTGGAYEQYF	TGTGCCAGCAGCCCCACCGGGGGGGCCTACGAGCAGTACTTC
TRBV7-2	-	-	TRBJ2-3	CASIHTDTQYF	TGTGCCAGCATCCACACAGATACGCAGTATTTT
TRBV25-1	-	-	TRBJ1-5	CASSLFAGSPICNQPQHF	TGTGCCAGCAGTCTATTTGCAGGGTCCCCTATATGCAATCAGCCCCAGCATTTT
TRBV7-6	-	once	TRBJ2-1	CASSFSGYNEQFF	TGTGCCAGCAGCTTTTCAGGGTACAATGAGCAGTTCTTC
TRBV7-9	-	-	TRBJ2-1	CASSLSGVYEQFF	TGTGCCAGCAGCTTATCCGGGGTCTATGAGCAGTTCTTC
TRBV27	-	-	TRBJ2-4	CASSLTGENIQYF	TGTGCCAGCAGTTTAACCGGAGAAAACATTCAGTACTTC
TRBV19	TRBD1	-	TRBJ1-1	CASTQGVGGWDTEAFF	TGTGCCAGTACCCAGGGGGTTGGAGGCTGGGACACTGAAGCTTTCTTT
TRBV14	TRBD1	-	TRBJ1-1	CASSQDERLQGWNTEAFF	TGTGCCAGCAGCCAAGATGAAAGACTACAGGGGTGGAACACTGAAGCTTTCTTT
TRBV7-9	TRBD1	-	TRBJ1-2	CASSHSGQGAVYGYTF	TGTGCCAGCAGCCATAGTGGCCAGGGGGCCGTCTATGGCTACACCTTC
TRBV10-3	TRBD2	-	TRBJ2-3	CATRGGLADTQYF	TGTGCCACGCGGGGGGGCCTGGCAGATACGCAGTATTTT
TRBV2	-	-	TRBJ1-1	CARGDGDTEAFF	TGTGCCAGAGGGGATGGTGATACTGAAGCTTTCTTT
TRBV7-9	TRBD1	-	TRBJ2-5	CASSRRDRFQETQYF	TGTGCCAGCAGCCGCCGGGACAGGTTCCAAGAGACCCAGTACTTC
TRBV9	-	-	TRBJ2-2	CASSQGQTGELFF	TGTGCCAGCAGCCAGGGGCAAACCGGGGAGCTGTTTTTT
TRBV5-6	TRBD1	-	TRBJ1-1	CASTWGQGEFFF	TGTGCCAGCACCTGGGGGCAGGGGGAATTTTTCTTT
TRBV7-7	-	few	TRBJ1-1	CASSLVPKNTEAFF	TGTGCCAGCAGCTTAGTCCCCAAGAACACTGAAGCTTTCTTT
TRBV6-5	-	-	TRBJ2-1	CASSSGGPAQGNEQFF	TGTGCCAGCAGTTCGGGGGGCCCGGCCCAGGGGAATGAGCAGTTCTTC
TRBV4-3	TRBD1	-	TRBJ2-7	CASSPGTGIYEQYF	TGCGCCAGCAGCCCCGGGACAGGGATCTACGAGCAGTACTTC
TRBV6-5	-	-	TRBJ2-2	CASSGGNTGELFF	TGTGCCAGCAGCGGGGGGAACACCGGGGAGCTGTTTTTT
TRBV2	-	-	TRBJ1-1	CASIPLARGTEAFF	TGTGCCAGCATCCCGCTGGCTCGGGGGACTGAAGCTTTCTTT
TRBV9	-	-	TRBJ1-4	CASSVYEGEKLFF	TGTGCCAGCAGCGTTTATGAGGGTGAAAAACTGTTTTTT
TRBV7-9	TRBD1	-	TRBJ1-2	CASSLGTDGYTF	TGTGCCAGCAGCCTCGGGACAGATGGCTACACCTTC
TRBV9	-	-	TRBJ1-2	CASSSPGLTWGYTF	TGTGCCAGCAGCTCTCCGGGACTCACTTGGGGCTACACCTTC
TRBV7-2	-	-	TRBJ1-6	CASSLRGMDSPLHF	TGTGCCAGCAGCCTCAGGGGTATGGATTCACCCCTCCACTTT
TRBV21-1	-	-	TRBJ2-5	CASSKRLAGSQETQYF	TGTGCCAGCAGCAAAAGACTAGCGGGTTCGCAAGAGACCCAGTACTTC
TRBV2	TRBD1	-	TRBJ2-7	CASETGDDYEQYF	TGTGCCAGCGAAACAGGGGACGACTACGAGCAGTACTTC
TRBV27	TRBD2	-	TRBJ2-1	CASRAGGPNNEQFF	TGTGCCAGCAGAGCGGGGGGACCTAACAATGAGCAGTTCTTC